The present entry profiles one TCR beta chain with its context. The data were produced by immunoSEQ multiplex PCR, yet TCRdb's version contains in-frame clones alone and is incomplete. The repertoire has 170,000 or so clones, about 91% of them found once; the top ten carry 2% to 2.5%. The CDR3 sequence is 13 residues long. Trimming pared 4 bases from V and 4 bases from J, leaving 10 bases between. Germline assignment: CDR1 LNHDA and CDR2 SQIVND (reference sequence). This entry belongs to a study of control samples from healthy donors and cancer patients. Sequencing was done on a sample of blood. The V gene is TRBV19, the J gene TRBJ1-2, with a weak D call TRBD1 (5 bases). This TCR came from a woman in her 40s in good health. CDR3 sequence reads: CASSSREVYGYTF. The CDR3 coding sequence is TGTGCCAGTAGTAGCAGGGAAGTCTATGGCTACACCTTC.